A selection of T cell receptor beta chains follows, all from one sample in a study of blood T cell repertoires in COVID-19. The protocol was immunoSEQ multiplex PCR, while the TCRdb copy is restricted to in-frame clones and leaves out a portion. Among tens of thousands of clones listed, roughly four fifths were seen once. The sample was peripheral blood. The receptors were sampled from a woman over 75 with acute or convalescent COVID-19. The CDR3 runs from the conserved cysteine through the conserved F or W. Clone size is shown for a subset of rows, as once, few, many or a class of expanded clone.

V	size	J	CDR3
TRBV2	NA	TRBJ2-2	CASSETRGRGNTGELFF
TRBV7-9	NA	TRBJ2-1	CASSLGSGGAYNEQFF
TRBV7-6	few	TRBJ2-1	CASSLVASGGGEQFF
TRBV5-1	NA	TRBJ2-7	CASSLGDRGIYEQYF
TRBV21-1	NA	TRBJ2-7	CASSLPTGGSYEQYF
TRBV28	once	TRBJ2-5	CASVRAPETQYF
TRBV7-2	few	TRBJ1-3	CASSFTGTGAIGNTIYF
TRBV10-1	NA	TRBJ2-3	CASSDGGSTDTQYF
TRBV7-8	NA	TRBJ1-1	CASSPTTGGNTEAFF
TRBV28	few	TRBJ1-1	CASSLYGGRTEAFF
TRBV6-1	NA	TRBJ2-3	CASSESQGMPDTQYF
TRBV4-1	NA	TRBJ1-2	CASSRNEQGQEGYTF
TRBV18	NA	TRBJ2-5	CASSPRSTTRETQYF
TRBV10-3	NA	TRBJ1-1	CAIRDAGAKNTEAFF
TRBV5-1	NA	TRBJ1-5	CASRGGTGDQPQHF
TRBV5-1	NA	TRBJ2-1	CASSHPGGDEQFF
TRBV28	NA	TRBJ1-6	CASTRGGSQVNSPLHF
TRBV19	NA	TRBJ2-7	CATNRLGRADEQYF
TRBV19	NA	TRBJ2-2	CASSINGVSTGELFF
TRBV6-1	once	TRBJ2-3	CASSERRGPSTDTQYF
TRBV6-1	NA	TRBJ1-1	CASSVGTGGNTEAFF
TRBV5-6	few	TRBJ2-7	CASSPGISYEQYF
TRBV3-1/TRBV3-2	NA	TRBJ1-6	CASSPGGQGNSPLHF